Sequencing of this T cell receptor beta chain was carried out in a study of shared clonotypes between healthy human individuals. TCRdb's table, derived via immunoSEQ multiplex PCR, lists solely in-frame clones and lacks some. The table has under 2,000,000 clones, 85% to 95% seen once. There are 17 residues in the CDR3. With V trimmed by 1 base and J by 1 base, 7 bases remained unmatched. Germline CDR1 is SGDLS and CDR2 is YYNGEE. Naive CD8 isolation took CD45RO-negative cells positively selected for CCR7 and excluded terminally differentiated effector memory CD45RA+ cells. Sequencing was done on a sample of naive CD8+ T cells sorted from blood. This chain joins TRBV9 and TRBJ2-2, with 7 bases aligning to TRBD1. This receptor was obtained from a man younger than 35 in good health. CDR3: CASSVYRDRLNTGELFF. The CDR3 DNA reads as TGTGCCAGCAGCGTATACCGGGACAGATTGAACACCGGGGAGCTGTTTTTT.